This TCR beta chain is from a study of OX40 agonist ivuxolimab in advanced cancers. In the study overall: Dose-escalation subjects each had hepatocellular carcinoma, melanoma, renal cell or head and neck cancer. The dose-escalation cohort was around 83% male, with a mean age of about 58 years, ranging roughly 20 to 80. Participants could have had prior anti-PD-1, anti-PD-L1 or anti-CTLA-4 therapy, and roughly 39% had some.

V was pared by 4 bases and J by 4 bases, with 16 bases between. Germline V gene lookup returns CDR1 SGHTA and CDR2 FQGNSA. The CDR3 spans 15 residues. Regarding this clone: Its antigen is as yet unknown.

Profiling relied on immunoSEQ multiplex PCR, and the TCRdb table lists in-frame clones only, not all of them. The sample holds roughly 74,000 clones, around 82% seen once. Findings and caveats of the study: Some nonresponders likewise displayed low normalized T-cell clonal expansion.

The clonotype was recovered from an adult with an advanced solid tumor such as melanoma, head and neck, liver or kidney cancer. The chain has TRBV7-2 and TRBJ1-2; tentative D call: TRBD1 (6 bases). Source: CD4+ or CD8+ T cells sorted from blood, taken in a trial of the OX40 agonist ivuxolimab. The CDR3 is CASSSPGHPLYGYTF. The DNA for the CDR3 is TGTGCCAGCAGCTCCCCGGGACACCCACTCTATGGCTACACCTTC.